Included here is one T cell receptor (beta chain) sequence, with context. The target antigen is unknown. This CDR3 has 17 residues. With V trimmed by 0 bases and J by 0 bases, 5 bases remained unmatched. Germline CDR1 SGHRS, CDR2 YFSETQ. The sample originates from a study of T cell responses to AZD1222 COVID-19 vaccine. Data came from immunoSEQ multiplex PCR; TCRdb stores just in-frame clones and leaves some out. The table includes some 150,000 clones, more than 90% detected once. Notes on the study in general: White British people made up most donors, females outnumbered males, and clonal diversity was possibly underestimated. At baseline, just a handful of AZD1222 recipients tested seropositive.

The source material was peripheral blood, sampled 28 days after the second AZD1222 dose. The chain carries TRBV5-1 and TRBJ1-4, with 7 bases that match TRBD1. The clonotype was recovered from an adult who received the AZD1222 COVID-19 vaccine. The CDR3 region has the DNA TGCGCCAGCAGCTTGGGGGGGACAGCTGCAACTAATGAAAAACTGTTTTTT. Protein: CASSLGGTAATNEKLFF. The entire variable domain, with the rest obtained from reference TRBV5-1 and TRBJ1-4, is as follows: KAGVTQTPRYLIKTRGQQVTLSCSPISGHRSVSWYQQTPGQGLQFLFEYFSETQRNKGNFPGRFSGRQFSNSRSEMNVSTLELGDSALYLCASSLGGTAATNEKLFFGSGTQLSVL.